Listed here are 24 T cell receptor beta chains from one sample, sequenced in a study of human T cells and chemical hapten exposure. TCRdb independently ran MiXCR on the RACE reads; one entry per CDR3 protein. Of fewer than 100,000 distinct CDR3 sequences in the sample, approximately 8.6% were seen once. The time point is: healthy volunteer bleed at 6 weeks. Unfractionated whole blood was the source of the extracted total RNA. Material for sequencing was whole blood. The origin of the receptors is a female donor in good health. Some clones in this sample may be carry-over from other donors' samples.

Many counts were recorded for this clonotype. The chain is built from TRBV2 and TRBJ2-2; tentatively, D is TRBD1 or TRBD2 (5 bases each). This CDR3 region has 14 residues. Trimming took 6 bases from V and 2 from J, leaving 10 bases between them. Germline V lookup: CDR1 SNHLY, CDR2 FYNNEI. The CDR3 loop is CASRRDGNTGELFF. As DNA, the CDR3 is TGTGCCAGCAGACGGGACGGAAACACCGGGGAGCTGTTTTTT.

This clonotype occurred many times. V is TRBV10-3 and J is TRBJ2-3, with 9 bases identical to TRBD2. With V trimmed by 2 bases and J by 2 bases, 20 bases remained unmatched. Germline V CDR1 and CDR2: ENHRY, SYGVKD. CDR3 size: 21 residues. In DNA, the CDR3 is TGTGCCATCAGTGAGCCTACCACCCGGGGGCTAGCGGGGACTACCACAGATACGCAGTATTTT. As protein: CAISEPTTRGLAGTTTDTQYF.

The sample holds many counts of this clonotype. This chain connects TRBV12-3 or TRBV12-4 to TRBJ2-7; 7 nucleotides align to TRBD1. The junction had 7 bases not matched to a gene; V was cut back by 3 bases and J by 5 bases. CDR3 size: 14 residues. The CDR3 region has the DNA TGTGCCAGCAGTTTTCTACAGGGGCAGAACGAGCAGTACTTC. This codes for CASSFLQGQNEQYF.

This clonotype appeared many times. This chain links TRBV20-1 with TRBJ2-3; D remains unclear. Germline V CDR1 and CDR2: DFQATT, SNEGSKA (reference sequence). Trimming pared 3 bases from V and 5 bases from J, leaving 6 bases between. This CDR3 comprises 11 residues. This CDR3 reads CSASTRDTQYF. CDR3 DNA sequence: TGCAGTGCTAGTACGCGAGATACGCAGTATTTT.

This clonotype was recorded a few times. The CDR3 protein is CASSPRLRSASSYEQYF. In nucleotides, the CDR3 is TGTGCCAGCAGCCCTCGGTTGAGATCGGCAAGCTCCTACGAGCAGTACTTC. The rearrangement uses TRBV7-8 and TRBJ2-7; no firm D call. Germline lookup yields CDR1 SGHVS and CDR2 FQNEAQ. The CDR3 runs to 17 residues. Between the trimmed V and J ends, which lost 5 bases and 0 bases, there was a span of 20 bases.

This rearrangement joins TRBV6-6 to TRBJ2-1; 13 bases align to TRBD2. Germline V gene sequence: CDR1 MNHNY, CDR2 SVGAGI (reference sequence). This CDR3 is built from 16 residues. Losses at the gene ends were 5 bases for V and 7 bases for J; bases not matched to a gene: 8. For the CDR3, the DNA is TGTGCCAGCAGTGCTGTCCCGGGACTAGCGGGGAATGAGCAGTTCTTC. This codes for CASSAVPGLAGNEQFF.

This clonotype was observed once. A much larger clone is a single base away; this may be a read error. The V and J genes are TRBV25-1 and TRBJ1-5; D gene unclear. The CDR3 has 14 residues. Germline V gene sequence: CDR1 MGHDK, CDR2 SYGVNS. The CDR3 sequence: CASSESGWGQSQHF. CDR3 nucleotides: TGTGCCAGCAGTGAATCAGGTTGGGGTCAGTCCCAGCATTTT.

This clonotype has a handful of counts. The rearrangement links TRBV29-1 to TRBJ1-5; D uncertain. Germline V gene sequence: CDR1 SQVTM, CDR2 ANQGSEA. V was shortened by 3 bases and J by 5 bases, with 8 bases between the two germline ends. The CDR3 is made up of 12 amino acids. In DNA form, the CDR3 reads TGCAGCGTTGAGAAGAAGGATCAGCCCCAGCATTTT. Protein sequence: CSVEKKDQPQHF.

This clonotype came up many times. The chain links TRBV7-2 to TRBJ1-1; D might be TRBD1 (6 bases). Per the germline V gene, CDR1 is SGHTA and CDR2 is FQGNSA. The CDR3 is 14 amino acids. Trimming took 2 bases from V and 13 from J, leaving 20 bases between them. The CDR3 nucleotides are TGTGCCAGCAGCTTATTCGGGGGCCGGACTAGCGTTTTCTTT. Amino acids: CASSLFGGRTSVFF.

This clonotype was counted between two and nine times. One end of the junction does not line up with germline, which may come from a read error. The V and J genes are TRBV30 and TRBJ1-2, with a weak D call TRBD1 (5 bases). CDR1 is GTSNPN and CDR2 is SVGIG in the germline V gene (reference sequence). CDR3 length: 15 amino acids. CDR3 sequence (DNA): TGTGCCTGGAGTGTGGGGCAGGGCAATAACGATGGCTACACCTTC. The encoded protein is CAWSVGQGNNDGYTF.

CDR3 DNA sequence: TGTGCCAGCAGAGGGCCGGGAGAGATCACTGAAGCTTTCTTT. It is translated as CASRGPGEITEAFF. This chain uses TRBV6-5 with TRBJ1-1; D not certain. The V end lost 6 bases, the J end lost 4 bases, and 15 bases lay between the germline ends. Germline V CDR1 and CDR2: MNHEY, SVGAGI. The CDR3 is 14 residues long.

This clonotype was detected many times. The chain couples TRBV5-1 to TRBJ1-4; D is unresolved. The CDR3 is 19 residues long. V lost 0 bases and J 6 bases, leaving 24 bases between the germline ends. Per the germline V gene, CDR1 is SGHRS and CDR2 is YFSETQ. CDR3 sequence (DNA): TGCGCCAGCAGCTTGGCAACCAATGATCGGGGTATCGGGGATGAAAAACTGTTTTTT. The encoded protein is CASSLATNDRGIGDEKLFF.

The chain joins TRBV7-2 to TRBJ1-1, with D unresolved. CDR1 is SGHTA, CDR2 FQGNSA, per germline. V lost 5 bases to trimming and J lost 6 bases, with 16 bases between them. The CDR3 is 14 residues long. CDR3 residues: CASSPFVRSAEAFF. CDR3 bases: TGTGCCAGCAGCCCGTTCGTAAGAAGTGCTGAAGCTTTCTTT.

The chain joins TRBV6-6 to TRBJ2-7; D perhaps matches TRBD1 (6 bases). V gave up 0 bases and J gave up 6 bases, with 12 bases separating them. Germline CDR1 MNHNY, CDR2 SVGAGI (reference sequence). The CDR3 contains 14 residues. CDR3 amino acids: CASSYSQGVGEQYF. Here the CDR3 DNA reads TGTGCCAGCAGTTACTCACAGGGAGTAGGCGAGCAGTACTTC.

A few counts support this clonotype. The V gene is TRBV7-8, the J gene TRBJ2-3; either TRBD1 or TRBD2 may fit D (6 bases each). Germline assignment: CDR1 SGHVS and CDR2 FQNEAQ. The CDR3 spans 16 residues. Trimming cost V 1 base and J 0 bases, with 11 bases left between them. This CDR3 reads CASSLDGGPSTDTQYF. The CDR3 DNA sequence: TGTGCCAGCAGCTTAGATGGGGGGCCGAGCACAGATACGCAGTATTTT.

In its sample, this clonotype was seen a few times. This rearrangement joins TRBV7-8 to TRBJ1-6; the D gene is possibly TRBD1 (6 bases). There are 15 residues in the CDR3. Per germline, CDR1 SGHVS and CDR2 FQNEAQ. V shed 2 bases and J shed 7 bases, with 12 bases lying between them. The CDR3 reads CASSLSTGTNSPLHF. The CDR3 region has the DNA TGTGCCAGCAGCTTATCGACAGGAACCAATTCACCCCTCCACTTT. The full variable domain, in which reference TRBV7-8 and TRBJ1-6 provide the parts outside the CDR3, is GAGVSQSPRYKVAKRGQDVALRCDPISGHVSLFWYQQALGQGPEFLTYFQNEAQLDKSGLPSDRFFAERPEGSVSTLKIQRTQQEDSAVYLCASSLSTGTNSPLHFGNGTRLTVT.

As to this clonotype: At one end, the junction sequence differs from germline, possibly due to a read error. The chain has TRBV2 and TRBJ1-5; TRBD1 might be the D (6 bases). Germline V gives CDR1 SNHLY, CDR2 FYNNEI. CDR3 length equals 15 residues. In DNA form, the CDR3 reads TGTGTCAGCAGTGAGGACAGCGCCTTTAGTCAGCCCCAGCATTTT. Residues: CVSSEDSAFSQPQHF.

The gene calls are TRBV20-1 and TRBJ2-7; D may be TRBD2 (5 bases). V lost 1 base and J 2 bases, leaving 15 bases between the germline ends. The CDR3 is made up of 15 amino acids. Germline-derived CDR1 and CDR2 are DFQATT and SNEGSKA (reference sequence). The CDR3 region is CSARAPGLTAYEQYF. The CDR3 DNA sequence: TGCAGTGCTAGAGCCCCGGGATTAACCGCCTACGAGCAGTACTTC.

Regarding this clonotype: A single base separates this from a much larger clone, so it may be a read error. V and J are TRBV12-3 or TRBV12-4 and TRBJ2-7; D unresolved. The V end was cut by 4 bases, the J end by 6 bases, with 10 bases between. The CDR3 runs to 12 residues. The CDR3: CASSSTTSEQYF. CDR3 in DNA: TGTGCCAGCAGTTCAACGACCAGCGAGCAGTACTTC.

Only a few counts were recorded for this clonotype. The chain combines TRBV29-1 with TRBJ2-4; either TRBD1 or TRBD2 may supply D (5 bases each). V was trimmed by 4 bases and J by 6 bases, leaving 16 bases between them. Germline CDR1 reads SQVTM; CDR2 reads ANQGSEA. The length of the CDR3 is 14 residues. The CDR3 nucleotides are TGCAGCGTTGCCGAGGGGAACGGTGGAAACATTCAGTACTTC. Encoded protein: CSVAEGNGGNIQYF.

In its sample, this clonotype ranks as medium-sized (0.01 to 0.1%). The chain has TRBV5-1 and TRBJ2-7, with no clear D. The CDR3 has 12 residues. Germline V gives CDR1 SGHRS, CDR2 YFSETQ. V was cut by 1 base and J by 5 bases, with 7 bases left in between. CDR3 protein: CASSLIGNEQYF. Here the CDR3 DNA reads TGCGCCAGCAGCTTGATAGGGAACGAGCAGTACTTC.

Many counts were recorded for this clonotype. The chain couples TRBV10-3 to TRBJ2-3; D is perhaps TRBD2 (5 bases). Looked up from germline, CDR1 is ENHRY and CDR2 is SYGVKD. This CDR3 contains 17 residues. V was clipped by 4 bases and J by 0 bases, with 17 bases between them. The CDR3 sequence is CAISGRGNTASTDTQYF. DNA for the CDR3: TGTGCCATCAGTGGACGGGGTAACACGGCAAGCACAGATACGCAGTATTTT.

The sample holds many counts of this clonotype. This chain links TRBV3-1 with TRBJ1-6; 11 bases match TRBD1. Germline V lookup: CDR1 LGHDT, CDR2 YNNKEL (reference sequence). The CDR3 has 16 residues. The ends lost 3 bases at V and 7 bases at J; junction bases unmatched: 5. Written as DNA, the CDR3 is TGTGCCAGCAGCCAGAGGACAGGGGGCGCGAATTCACCCCTCCACTTT. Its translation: CASSQRTGGANSPLHF. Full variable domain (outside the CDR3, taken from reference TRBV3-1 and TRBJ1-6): DTAVSQTPKYLVTQMGNDKSIKCEQNLGHDTMYWYKQDSKKFLKIMFSYNNKELIINETVPNRFSPKSPDKAHLNLHINSLELGDSAVYFCASSQRTGGANSPLHFGNGTRLTVT.

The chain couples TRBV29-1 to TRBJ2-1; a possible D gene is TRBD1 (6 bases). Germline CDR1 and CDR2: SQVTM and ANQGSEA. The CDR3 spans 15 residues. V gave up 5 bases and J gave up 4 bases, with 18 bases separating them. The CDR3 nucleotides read TGCAGCGTTTGGGGGCCGGACAAGGCTTACAATGAGCAGTTCTTC. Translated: CSVWGPDKAYNEQFF.